These 30 T cell receptor beta chains originate from one sample sequenced in a study of spatial heterogeneity in lung cancer. The time point: blood at routine non-recurrence follow-up after resection. Researchers sequenced whole RNA taken from tumor, nontumor lung or frozen PBMC without sorting. TCRdb reanalysed the 5' RACE reads using MiXCR and keeps one entry per CDR3 protein. The table lists around 47,000 distinct CDR3 sequences, under 8% of them singletons, with approximately 35% in the top ten. Sequenced here: PBMCs, sampled at follow-up. These TCRs come from a female donor with early-stage non-small cell lung cancer.

This clonotype has a count of ten or more. The chain links TRBV7-2 to TRBJ2-6; tentative D call: TRBD2 (6 bases). This CDR3 spans 16 amino acids. Trimming took 5 bases from V and 6 from J, leaving 17 bases between them. CDR1 is SGHTA and CDR2 is FQGNSA in the germline V gene. CDR3 DNA: TGTGCCAGCAGCCCGGGGGTCTGGAGGGAGGCCAACGTCCTGACTTTC. It translates to CASSPGVWREANVLTF.

This chain connects TRBV20-1 to TRBJ2-6; D is uncertain. Trimming left V 7 bases short and J 3 bases short, with 7 bases between. The germline CDR1 and CDR2 sequences are DFQATT and SNEGSKA (reference sequence). This CDR3 region has 12 residues. CDR3 bases: TGCAGTGTGCCTCATGGGGCCAACGTCCTGACTTTC. Translated: CSVPHGANVLTF.

The chain couples TRBV12-3 or TRBV12-4 to TRBJ2-2; a possible D gene is TRBD1 (5 bases). CDR3 length equals 15 residues. V was clipped by 4 bases and J by 4 bases, with 13 bases between them. CDR3 DNA sequence: TGTGCCAGCAGTTCCCTTCAGGGAATCACCGGGGAGCTGTTTTTT. Its translation: CASSSLQGITGELFF.

This clonotype has a handful of counts. The CDR3 loop is CASSQPGAYGYTF. In DNA, the CDR3 is TGTGCCAGCAGCCAACCGGGAGCCTATGGCTACACCTTC. The genes are TRBV3-1 and TRBJ1-2; no clear D. From germline, CDR1 is LGHDT and CDR2 YNNKEL (reference sequence). Trimming took off 2 bases at V and 4 bases at J, with 8 bases between the two ends. The CDR3 loop spans 13 amino acids.

This clonotype was observed a handful of times. This chain's CDR3 is CASSSTQGSGANVLTF. CDR3 DNA sequence: TGTGCCAGCAGCTCAACTCAGGGTTCTGGGGCCAACGTCCTGACTTTC. This chain connects TRBV5-4 to TRBJ2-6, with D possibly matching TRBD1 (5 bases). The V gene's germline CDR1 is SGHNT and CDR2 YYREEE (reference sequence). The CDR3 totals 16 residues. The V end lost 3 bases, the J end lost 1 base, and 11 bases lay between the germline ends. The full variable domain, rest sourced from reference TRBV5-4 and TRBJ2-6, is ETGVTQSPTHLIKTRGQQVTLRCSSQSGHNTVSWYQQALGQGPQFIFQYYREEENGRGNFPPRFSGLQFPNYSSELNVNALELDDSALYLCASSSTQGSGANVLTFGAGSRLTVL.

V usage is TRBV30 and J usage is TRBJ1-5; 11 nucleotides line up with TRBD1. This CDR3 contains 14 residues. Trimming cost V 5 bases and J 6 bases; bases outside gene matches: 6. Germline V gives CDR1 GTSNPN, CDR2 SVGIG (reference sequence). The CDR3 bases are TGTGCCTGGGGCCGGACAGGGGGCGTTCAGCCCCAGCATTTT. This codes for CAWGRTGGVQPQHF.

This clonotype has a handful of counts. The chain recombines TRBV11-2 with TRBJ1-6; D is undetermined. Looked up from germline, CDR1 is SGHAT and CDR2 is FQNNGV. Trimming shortened V by 3 bases and J by 10 bases, and 7 bases separated the two germline ends. The CDR3 has 12 amino acids. The CDR3 spells CASSFPASPLHF. The CDR3 DNA reads as TGTGCCAGCAGCTTTCCCGCATCACCCCTCCACTTT.

The rearrangement uses TRBV13 and TRBJ2-7; tentatively, D is TRBD1 or TRBD2 (5 bases each). This CDR3 comprises 13 residues. V lost 10 bases and J lost 3, with 16 bases in between. Germline assignment: CDR1 PRHDT and CDR2 FYEKMQ (reference sequence). DNA of the CDR3: TGTGCCACTCGACTGGCTGGGGGCTACGAGCAGTACTTC. Translation: CATRLAGGYEQYF.

Many counts were recorded for this clonotype. J is TRBJ2-5 and V is TRBV7-2; D unresolved. V lost 4 bases, J lost 5 bases, and 11 bases lay in between. This CDR3 is 13 amino acids long. The germline gives CDR1 SGHTA, CDR2 FQGNSA. CDR3 nucleotide sequence: TGTGCCAGCAGCTCCGACACCCCGGAGACCCAGTACTTC. Amino acids: CASSSDTPETQYF.

This chain uses TRBV18 with TRBJ2-1; tentative D call: TRBD1 (6 bases). V lost 5 bases and J lost 6, with 14 bases in between. CDR1 and CDR2 from the germline V gene are KGHSH and LQKENI. CDR3 length equals 14 residues. CDR3 bases: TGTGCCAGCTCATCCTACAGGGATCCCAATGAGCAGTTCTTC. Protein product: CASSSYRDPNEQFF.

The sample holds many counts of this clonotype. The chain is built from TRBV6-4 and TRBJ1-2; tentatively, D is TRBD1 (6 bases). The CDR3 spans 16 residues. With 2 bases removed from V and 8 bases from J, the gap between germline ends came to 21 bases. CDR1 is MRHNA and CDR2 is SNTAGT in the germline V gene. As DNA, the CDR3 is TGTGCCAGCAGTGACCGCCTATCACCTTACAGGGAAGGCTACACCTTC. Encoded protein: CASSDRLSPYREGYTF.

In this sample, this clonotype turned up many times. The chain has TRBV2 and TRBJ2-1; 10 bases align to TRBD2. This CDR3 is 16 amino acids long. Per germline, CDR1 SNHLY and CDR2 FYNNEI. The V gene end was trimmed by 6 bases and the J gene end by 0 bases; junction bases not matched to a gene: 5. As DNA, the CDR3 is TGTGCCAGCAGAGGGACTAGCGAGAGCTCCTACAATGAGCAGTTCTTC. It specifies CASRGTSESSYNEQFF.

This clonotype appeared many times. This chain connects TRBV6-2 or TRBV6-3 to TRBJ1-6; perhaps TRBD1 as D (5 bases). Trimming pared 6 bases from V and 7 bases from J, leaving 16 bases between. The CDR3 loop spans 15 amino acids. Per germline, CDR1 MNHEY and CDR2 SVGEGT. CDR3 loop: CASRDTGPSNSPLHF. The CDR3 DNA reads as TGTGCCAGCAGAGACACGGGACCATCCAATTCACCCCTCCACTTT.

There are many counts of this clonotype. The chain is built from TRBV4-1 and TRBJ2-7, with D tentatively TRBD1 (5 bases). Trimming took 1 base from V and 5 from J, leaving 18 bases between them. Germline values: CDR1 MGHRA, CDR2 YSYEKL. This CDR3 region has 16 residues. The CDR3, as DNA: TGCGCCAGCAGCCAAGTCGTCGGACATGCATCCAACGAGCAGTACTTC. It yields the protein CASSQVVGHASNEQYF.

This clonotype was counted at least ten times. The chain couples TRBV7-3 to TRBJ1-1; tentatively, D is TRBD1 (5 bases). The V end was cut by 5 bases, the J end by 1 base, with 8 bases between. Germline CDR1 is SGHTA and CDR2 is FQGTGA. CDR3 length: 13 residues. CDR3 amino acids: CASSADRNTEAFF. The DNA of the CDR3 is TGTGCCAGCAGCGCTGACAGGAACACTGAAGCTTTCTTT.

This clonotype has just a few counts. J is TRBJ1-1 and V is TRBV20-1; D gene unclear. This CDR3 region has 14 residues. Germline loops: CDR1 DFQATT, CDR2 SNEGSKA (reference sequence). Between the trimmed V and J ends, which lost 1 base and 0 bases, there was a span of 9 bases. CDR3 sequence reads: CSARAFLMNTEAFF. The CDR3 DNA reads TGCAGTGCTAGAGCTTTTCTTATGAACACTGAAGCTTTCTTT.

This clonotype was seen only a few times. V gene TRBV4-1 combines with J gene TRBJ1-2; 8 nucleotides line up with TRBD1. The CDR3 spans 16 residues. The V segment lost 4 bases and the J segment 6 bases; nucleotides outside the gene matches: 13. Germline V gene lookup returns CDR1 MGHRA and CDR2 YSYEKL. Here the CDR3 reads CASSRAQGELGNGYTF. In DNA, the CDR3 is TGCGCCAGCAGCCGGGCACAGGGGGAATTAGGGAATGGCTACACCTTC.

This clonotype showed up many times. The V call is TRBV2, the J call TRBJ2-7; D may be TRBD1 or TRBD2 (5 bases each). This CDR3 is 14 amino acids long. Trimming left V 7 bases short and J 7 bases short, with 20 bases between. In germline, CDR1 is SNHLY, CDR2 FYNNEI. The CDR3 nucleotides are TGTGCCAGCATGCTCAGAGGGGAACGGAGAGAGCAGTACTTC. Its protein product is CASMLRGERREQYF.

The chain has TRBV6-5 and TRBJ2-3; 12 nucleotides agree with TRBD2. Trimming took 6 bases from V and 4 from J; bases not matched to a gene: 5. CDR1 and CDR2 (germline): MNHEY, SVGAGI. CDR3 length: 15 amino acids. CDR3 sequence (DNA): TGTGCCAGCAGACCACTAGCGGGGGGACCAGATACGCAGTATTTT. This sequence encodes CASRPLAGGPDTQYF.

This clonotype was counted at least ten times. This sequence joins TRBV29-1 and TRBJ1-1; D not certain. The CDR3 is made up of 13 amino acids. Germline V gene sequence: CDR1 SQVTM, CDR2 ANQGSEA. Between the trimmed V and J ends, which lost 7 bases and 0 bases, there was a span of 12 bases. As DNA, the CDR3 is TGCAGCGCTCAACTAACCATGAACACTGAAGCTTTCTTT. It is translated as CSAQLTMNTEAFF.

This clonotype occurred many times. The chain couples TRBV10-3 to TRBJ2-1; D possibly corresponds to TRBD1 (5 bases). The CDR3 consists of 15 residues. Per the germline V gene, CDR1 is ENHRY and CDR2 is SYGVKD. V was clipped by 5 bases and J by 4 bases, with 15 bases between them. This CDR3 is CAISHRPVRYNEQFF. CDR3 bases: TGTGCCATCAGTCACAGGCCCGTCCGGTACAATGAGCAGTTCTTC.

On this clonotype itself: A much larger clone differs by one base, so this may be a read error. The gene calls are TRBV7-9 and TRBJ2-5; D is unclear. V dropped 3 bases and J dropped 2 bases, with 13 bases sitting between them. Germline CDR1 SEHNR, CDR2 FQNEAQ (reference sequence). The CDR3 covers 15 residues. CDR3 nucleotide sequence: TGTGCCAGCAGCTTGTTGATGGCACCGCAAGAGACCCAGTACTTC. Encoded protein: CASSLLMAPQETQYF.

This clonotype appeared a few times. The chain is built from TRBV7-3 and TRBJ2-3; D gene ambiguous. Per the germline V gene, CDR1 is SGHTA and CDR2 is FQGTGA. Trimming stripped 3 bases from V and 3 bases from J, with 25 bases between. The CDR3 covers 19 residues. CDR3 DNA: TGTGCCAGCAGCTTCGACCCCCCAGGAGCAGGAAGTTCGACAGATACGCAGTATTTT. Translation: CASSFDPPGAGSSTDTQYF. The whole variable domain, remainder taken from reference TRBV7-3 and TRBJ2-3, is GAGVSQTPSNKVTEKGKYVELRCDPISGHTALYWYRQSLGQGPEFLIYFQGTGAADDSGLPNDRFFAVRPEGSVSTLKIQRTERGDSAVYLCASSFDPPGAGSSTDTQYFGPGTRLTVL.

This clonotype was seen only a few times. In DNA form, the CDR3 reads TGTGCCAGCAGCTTGACCGACCTTTATAGCAATCAGCCCCAGCATTTT. It specifies CASSLTDLYSNQPQHF. The gene calls are TRBV5-5 and TRBJ1-5, with no clear D. The ends were cut back, 1 base at V and 0 bases at J, with 11 bases in the middle. The CDR3 length is 16 residues. Germline V lookup: CDR1 SGHKS, CDR2 YYEKEE (reference sequence).

This chain links TRBV20-1 with TRBJ2-5; D possibly uses TRBD1 or TRBD2 (5 bases each). CDR1 is DFQATT and CDR2 is SNEGSKA in the germline V gene (reference sequence). The CDR3 is 13 amino acids. The V end was cut by 2 bases, the J end by 5 bases, with 12 bases between. The CDR3 region has the DNA TGCAGTGCTAGAAGACAATGGGGGGAGACCCAGTACTTC. This codes for CSARRQWGETQYF.

This clonotype occurred many times. The gene calls are TRBV25-1 and TRBJ2-1; D may correspond to TRBD1 or TRBD2 (5 bases each). The CDR3 has 15 amino acids. Between the trimmed V and J ends, which lost 1 base and 8 bases, there was a span of 15 bases. CDR1 and CDR2 from the germline V gene are MGHDK and SYGVNS. The CDR3 bases are TGTGCCAGCAGTGAATCTGGGCCCCGGGGCGATGAGCAGTTCTTC. This codes for CASSESGPRGDEQFF.

This chain joins TRBV12-3 or TRBV12-4 and TRBJ1-5, with 7 bases matching TRBD1. CDR3 size: 15 residues. The V gene end was trimmed by 6 bases and the J gene end by 4 bases; junction bases not matched to a gene: 9. The CDR3 DNA reads TGTGCCAGCAGCCCTACGAGGGGGCGGAATCAGCCCCAGCATTTT. It specifies CASSPTRGRNQPQHF.

Many counts were recorded for this clonotype. The chain links TRBV7-3 to TRBJ1-2; no reliable D call. The V end lost 5 bases, the J end lost 7 bases, and 17 bases lay between the germline ends. The CDR3 length is 14 residues. Looked up from germline, CDR1 is SGHTA and CDR2 is FQGTGA. The CDR3 region has the DNA TGTGCCAGCAGCCTCGGACCGTCCTCCGGTGGCTACACCTTC. Residues: CASSLGPSSGGYTF.

This clonotype was detected only a few times. The rearrangement uses TRBV27 and TRBJ1-2, with unresolved D. CDR3 length equals 14 residues. Looked up from germline, CDR1 is MNHEY and CDR2 is SMNVEV (reference sequence). V was cut by 4 bases and J by 5 bases, with 14 bases left in between. The CDR3 region is CASSSWTVPYGYTF. The CDR3 nucleotides read TGTGCCAGCAGTTCCTGGACTGTTCCATATGGCTACACCTTC.

The chain carries TRBV4-3 and TRBJ2-7; D gene unclear. The CDR3 covers 15 residues. V shed 0 bases and J shed 3 bases, with 12 bases lying between them. CDR1 LGHNA and CDR2 YSLEER come from the germline V gene. The CDR3 DNA is TGCGCCAGCAGCCAAGACGCGACCCTACGCTACGAGCAGTACTTC. This encodes CASSQDATLRYEQYF.